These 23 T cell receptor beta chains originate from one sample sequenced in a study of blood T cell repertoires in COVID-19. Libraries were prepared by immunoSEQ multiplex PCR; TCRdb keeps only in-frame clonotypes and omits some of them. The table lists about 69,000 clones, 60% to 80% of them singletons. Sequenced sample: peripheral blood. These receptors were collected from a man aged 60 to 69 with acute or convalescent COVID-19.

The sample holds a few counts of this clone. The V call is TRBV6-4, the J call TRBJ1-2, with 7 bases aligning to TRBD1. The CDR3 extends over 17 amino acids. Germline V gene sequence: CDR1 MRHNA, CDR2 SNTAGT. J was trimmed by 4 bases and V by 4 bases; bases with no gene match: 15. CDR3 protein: CASSVSINRGRSYGYTF. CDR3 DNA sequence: TGTGCCAGCAGTGTCTCGATTAACAGGGGTCGAAGCTATGGCTACACCTTC.

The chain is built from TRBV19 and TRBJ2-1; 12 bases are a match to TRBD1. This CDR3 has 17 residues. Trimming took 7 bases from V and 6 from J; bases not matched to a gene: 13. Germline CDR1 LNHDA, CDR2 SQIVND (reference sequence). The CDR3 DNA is TGTGCCAGTACCGACCTGGGACAGGGGGCTGGAGGCAATGAGCAGTTCTTC. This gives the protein CASTDLGQGAGGNEQFF.

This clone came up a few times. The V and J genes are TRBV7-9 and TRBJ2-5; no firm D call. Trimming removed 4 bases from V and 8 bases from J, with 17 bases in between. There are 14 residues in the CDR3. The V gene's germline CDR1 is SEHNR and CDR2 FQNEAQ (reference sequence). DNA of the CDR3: TGTGCCAGCAGCTCCACGACGGTGTCAGGAACCCAGTACTTC. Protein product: CASSSTTVSGTQYF.

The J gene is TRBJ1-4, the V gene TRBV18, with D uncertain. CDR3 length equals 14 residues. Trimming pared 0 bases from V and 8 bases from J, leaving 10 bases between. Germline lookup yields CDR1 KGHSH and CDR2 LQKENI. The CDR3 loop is CASSPPSASEKLFF. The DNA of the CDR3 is TGTGCCAGCTCACCACCGTCAGCGTCCGAAAAACTGTTTTTT.

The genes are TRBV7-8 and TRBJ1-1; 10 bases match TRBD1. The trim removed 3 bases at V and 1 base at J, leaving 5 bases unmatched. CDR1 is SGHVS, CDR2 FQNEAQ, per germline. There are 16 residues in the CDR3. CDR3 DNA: TGTGCCAGCAGCTTTGGGACAGGGGTTAAGAACACTGAAGCTTTCTTT. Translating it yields CASSFGTGVKNTEAFF.

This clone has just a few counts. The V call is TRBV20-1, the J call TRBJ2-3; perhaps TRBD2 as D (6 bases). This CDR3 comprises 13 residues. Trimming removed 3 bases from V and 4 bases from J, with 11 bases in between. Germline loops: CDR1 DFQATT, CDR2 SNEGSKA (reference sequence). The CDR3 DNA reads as TGCAGTGCTAGTTGGCTAGCGTCAGATACGCAGTATTTT. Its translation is CSASWLASDTQYF.

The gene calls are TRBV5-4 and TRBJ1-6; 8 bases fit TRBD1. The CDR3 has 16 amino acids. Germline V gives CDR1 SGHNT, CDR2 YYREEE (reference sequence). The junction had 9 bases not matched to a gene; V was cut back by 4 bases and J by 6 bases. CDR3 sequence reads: CASSPTGQGTNSPLHF. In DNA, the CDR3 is TGTGCCAGCAGCCCAACTGGACAGGGAACTAATTCACCCCTCCACTTT.

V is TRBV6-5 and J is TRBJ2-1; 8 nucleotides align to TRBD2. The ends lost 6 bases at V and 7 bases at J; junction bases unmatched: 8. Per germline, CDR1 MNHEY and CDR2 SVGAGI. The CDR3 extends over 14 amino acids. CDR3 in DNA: TGTGCCAGCAGACCAGCGGGGGCCAAAAATGAGCAGTTCTTC. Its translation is CASRPAGAKNEQFF.

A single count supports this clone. DNA for the CDR3: TGCAGCGTTGAAGATCCCGGGGGGCTGAGCACCATATATTTT. Its translation: CSVEDPGGLSTIYF. V usage is TRBV29-1 and J usage is TRBJ1-3, with TRBD1 as a possible D gene (6 bases). V was cut by 0 bases and J by 9 bases, with 15 bases left in between. CDR3 length: 14 residues. In germline, CDR1 is SQVTM, CDR2 ANQGSEA.

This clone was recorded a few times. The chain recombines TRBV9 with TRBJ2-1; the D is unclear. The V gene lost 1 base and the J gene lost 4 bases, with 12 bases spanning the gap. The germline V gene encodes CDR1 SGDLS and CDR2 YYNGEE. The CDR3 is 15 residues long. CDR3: CASSVLAETYNEQFF. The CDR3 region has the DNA TGTGCCAGCAGCGTATTAGCAGAAACGTACAATGAGCAGTTCTTC.

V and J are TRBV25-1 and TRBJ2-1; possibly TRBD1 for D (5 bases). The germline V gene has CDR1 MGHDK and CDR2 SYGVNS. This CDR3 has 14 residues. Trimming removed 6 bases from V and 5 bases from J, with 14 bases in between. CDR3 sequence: CASRVDRVHNEQFF. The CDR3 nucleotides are TGTGCCAGCAGGGTAGACAGAGTTCACAATGAGCAGTTCTTC.

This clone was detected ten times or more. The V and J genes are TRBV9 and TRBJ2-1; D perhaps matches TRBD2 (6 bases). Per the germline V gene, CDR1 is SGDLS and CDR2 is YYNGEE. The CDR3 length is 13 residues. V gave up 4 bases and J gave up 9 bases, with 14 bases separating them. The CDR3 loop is CASSPTSSGEQFF. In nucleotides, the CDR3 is TGTGCCAGCAGCCCCACTAGCTCGGGTGAGCAGTTCTTC.

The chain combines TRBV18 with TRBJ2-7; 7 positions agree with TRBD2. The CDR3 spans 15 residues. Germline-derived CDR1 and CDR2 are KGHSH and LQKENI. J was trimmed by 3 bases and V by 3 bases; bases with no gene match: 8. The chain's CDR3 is CASSPPRGGFYEQYF. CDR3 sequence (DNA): TGTGCCAGCTCACCCCCCCGGGGAGGGTTCTACGAGCAGTACTTC.

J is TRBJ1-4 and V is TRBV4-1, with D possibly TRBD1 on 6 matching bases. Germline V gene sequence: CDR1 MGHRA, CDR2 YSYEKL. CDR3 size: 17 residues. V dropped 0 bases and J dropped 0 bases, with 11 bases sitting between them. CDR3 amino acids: CASSQEGGRATNEKLFF. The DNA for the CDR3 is TGCGCCAGCAGCCAAGAAGGGGGACGGGCAACTAATGAAAAACTGTTTTTT.

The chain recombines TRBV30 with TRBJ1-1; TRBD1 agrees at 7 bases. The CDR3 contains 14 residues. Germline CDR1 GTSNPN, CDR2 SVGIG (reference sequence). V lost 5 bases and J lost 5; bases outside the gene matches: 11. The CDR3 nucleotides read TGTGCCTGGTGTTTGATAGGGGGCGTAACTGAAGCTTTCTTT. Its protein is CAWCLIGGVTEAFF.

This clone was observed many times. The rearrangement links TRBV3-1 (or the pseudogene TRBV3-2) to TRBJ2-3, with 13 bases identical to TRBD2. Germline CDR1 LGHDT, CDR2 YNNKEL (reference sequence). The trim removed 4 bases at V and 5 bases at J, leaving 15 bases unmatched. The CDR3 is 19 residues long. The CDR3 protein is CASSRNWAVLAGGLDTQYF. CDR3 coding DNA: TGTGCCAGCAGCCGCAACTGGGCTGTACTAGCGGGGGGGCTAGATACGCAGTATTTT.

CDR3 sequence (DNA): TGTGCCAGCAGACCGACAGGGGTCAGCCAGCCCCAGCATTTT. Translation: CASRPTGVSQPQHF. This sequence joins TRBV6-5 and TRBJ1-5, with TRBD1 matching 8 bases. This CDR3 has 14 amino acids. V shed 6 bases and J 7 bases; nucleotides not matched to a gene: 8. CDR1 is MNHEY and CDR2 is SVGAGI in the germline V gene.

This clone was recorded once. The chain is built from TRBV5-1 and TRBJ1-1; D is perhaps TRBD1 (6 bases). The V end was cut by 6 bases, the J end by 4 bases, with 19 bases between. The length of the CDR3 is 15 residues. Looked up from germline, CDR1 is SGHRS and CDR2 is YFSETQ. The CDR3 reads CASTPNSRGTTEAFF. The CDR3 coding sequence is TGCGCCAGCACACCAAATAGTAGGGGGACCACTGAAGCTTTCTTT.

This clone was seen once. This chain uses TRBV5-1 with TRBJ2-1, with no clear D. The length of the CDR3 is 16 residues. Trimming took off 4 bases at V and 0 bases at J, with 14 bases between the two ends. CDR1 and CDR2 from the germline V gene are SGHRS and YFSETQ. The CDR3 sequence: CASSPLAFGSYNEQFF. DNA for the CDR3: TGCGCCAGCAGCCCTTTAGCTTTTGGCTCCTACAATGAGCAGTTCTTC.

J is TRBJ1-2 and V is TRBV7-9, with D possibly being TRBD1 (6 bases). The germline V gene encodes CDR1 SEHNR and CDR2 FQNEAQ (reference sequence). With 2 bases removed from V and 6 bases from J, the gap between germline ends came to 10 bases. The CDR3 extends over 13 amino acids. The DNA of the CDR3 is TGTGCCAGCAGCTTACAGGGGCTCCATGGCTACACCTTC. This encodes CASSLQGLHGYTF.

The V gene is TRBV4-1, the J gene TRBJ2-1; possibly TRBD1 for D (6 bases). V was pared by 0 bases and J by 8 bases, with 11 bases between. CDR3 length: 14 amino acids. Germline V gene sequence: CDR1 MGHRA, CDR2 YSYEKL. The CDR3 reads CASSQEQGWDEQFF. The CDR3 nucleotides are TGCGCCAGCAGCCAAGAACAGGGATGGGATGAGCAGTTCTTC.

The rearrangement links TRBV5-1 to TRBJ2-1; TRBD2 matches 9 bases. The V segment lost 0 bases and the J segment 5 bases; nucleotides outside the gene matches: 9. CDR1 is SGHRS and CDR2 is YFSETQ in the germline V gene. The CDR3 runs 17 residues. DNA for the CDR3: TGCGCCAGCAGCTTGGATCTAGCGGGGTATTCAAACAATGAGCAGTTCTTC. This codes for CASSLDLAGYSNNEQFF.

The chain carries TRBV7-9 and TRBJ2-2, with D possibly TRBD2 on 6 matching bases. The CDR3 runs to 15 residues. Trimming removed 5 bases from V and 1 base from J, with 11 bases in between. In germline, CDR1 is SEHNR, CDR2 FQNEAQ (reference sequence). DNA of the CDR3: TGTGCCAGCAGCGGGGGGTTACAGAACACCGGGGAGCTGTTTTTT. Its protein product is CASSGGLQNTGELFF.